Following are 20 T cell receptor beta chains from one sample sequenced in a study of PD-1 blockade in classical Hodgkin lymphoma. The data were produced by immunoSEQ multiplex PCR, yet TCRdb's version contains in-frame clones alone and is incomplete. The sample gives fewer than 90,000 clones, roughly nine tenths of which show up once; approximately 22% is in the top ten. With no exception, relapse followed autologous stem cell transplantation in all patients, and brentuximab vedotin exposure varied. Source: peripheral blood mononuclear cells (PBMCs), taken at baseline. These receptors were taken from a human donor with classical Hodgkin lymphoma.

The chain employs TRBV6-1 and TRBJ1-2; tentative D call: TRBD1 (5 bases). Germline V CDR1 and CDR2: MNHNS, SASEGT. This CDR3 contains 16 residues. The V and J ends lost 2 bases and 4 bases respectively, with 17 bases between them. CDR3 sequence (DNA): TGTGCCAGCAGTGAAAGGCAGGGTATGGGTTCCTATGGCTACACCTTC. This translates into CASSERQGMGSYGYTF.

The chain links TRBV10-2 to TRBJ2-7, with TRBD2 matching over 16 bases. The germline CDR1 and CDR2 sequences are WSHSY and SAAADI. The V gene end was trimmed by 3 bases and the J gene end by 7 bases; junction bases not matched to a gene: 12. The CDR3 extends over 18 amino acids. CDR3 sequence: CASSDIVGLAGGPGEQYF. Written as DNA, the CDR3 is TGCGCCAGCAGTGACATCGTGGGACTAGCGGGAGGGCCGGGGGAGCAGTACTTC.

The chain employs TRBV28 and TRBJ2-7; 8 nucleotides line up with TRBD2. This CDR3 is 15 amino acids long. Germline V CDR1 and CDR2: MDHEN, SYDVKM. After removal of 2 bases from V and 1 base from J, the junction contained 4 bases not matched to a gene. Here the CDR3 DNA reads TGTGCCAGCAGTTTAAACGGGAGGGCATCCTACGAGCAGTACTTC. Its translation: CASSLNGRASYEQYF.

The CDR3 nucleotides read TGTGCCAGTTCATCCCGAACCTACGAGCAGTACTTC. Protein sequence: CASSSRTYEQYF. This chain links TRBV28 with TRBJ2-7; D is unresolved. The V end lost 9 bases, the J end lost 2 bases, and 11 bases lay between the germline ends. Germline V gives CDR1 MDHEN, CDR2 SYDVKM. The CDR3 spans 12 residues. Full variable domain (missing parts from reference TRBV28 and TRBJ2-7): DVKVTQSSRYLVKRTGEKVFLECVQDMDHENMFWYRQDPGLGLRLIYFSYDVKMKEKGDIPEGYSVSREKKERFSLILESASTNQTSMYLCASSSRTYEQYFGPGTRLTVT.

V is TRBV4-2 and J is TRBJ1-1; D is unresolved. Trimming removed 0 bases from V and 8 bases from J, with 16 bases in between. The germline gives CDR1 LGHNA, CDR2 YNFKEQ. The CDR3 consists of 15 residues. For the CDR3, the DNA is TGTGCCAGCAGCCAAGATCGGTATCTCGTTTCCGAAGCTTTCTTT. It encodes CASSQDRYLVSEAFF.

The chain joins TRBV9 to TRBJ2-1; D possibly corresponds to TRBD1 (6 bases). Trimming pared 4 bases from V and 5 bases from J, leaving 10 bases between. CDR3 length: 13 amino acids. The V gene's germline CDR1 is SGDLS and CDR2 YYNGEE. Written as DNA, the CDR3 is TGTGCCAGCAGCAAGGGGACAAACAATGAGCAGTTCTTC. Its protein is CASSKGTNNEQFF.

The rearrangement links TRBV15 to TRBJ1-1; D ambiguous. CDR1 and CDR2 (germline): LNHNV, YYDKDF (reference sequence). The CDR3 totals 12 residues. Trimming removed 5 bases at V and 3 bases at J, with 7 bases between. The CDR3 bases are TGTGCCACCAGCGCCATGTACACTGAAGCTTTCTTT. This encodes CATSAMYTEAFF.

The rearrangement links TRBV11-2 to TRBJ1-2; 9 positions match TRBD1. With 4 bases clipped from V and 6 bases from J, the junction kept 3 bases outside the gene matches. This CDR3 is built from 13 residues. Germline V gives CDR1 SGHAT, CDR2 FQNNGV. The CDR3 sequence is CASSSDRGDGYTF. CDR3 nucleotides: TGTGCCAGCAGCTCGGACAGGGGCGATGGCTACACCTTC.

The chain recombines TRBV10-3 with TRBJ2-7; the match to TRBD1 covers 9 bases. CDR1 is ENHRY and CDR2 is SYGVKD in the germline V gene. J was trimmed by 6 bases and V by 0 bases; bases with no gene match: 6. The CDR3 totals 15 residues. The CDR3 loop reads CAISESGTGSREQYF. The CDR3 region has the DNA TGTGCCATCAGTGAGTCCGGGACAGGGTCCCGCGAGCAGTACTTC.

The rearrangement uses TRBV25-1 and TRBJ2-1; D is perhaps TRBD1 (5 bases). The CDR3 runs to 13 residues. Trimming stripped 4 bases from V and 5 bases from J, with 9 bases between. CDR1 is MGHDK and CDR2 is SYGVNS in the germline V gene. As DNA, the CDR3 is TGTGCCAGCAGTGTAAACAGGAACAATGAGCAGTTCTTC. Amino acid sequence: CASSVNRNNEQFF.

V usage is TRBV28 and J usage is TRBJ2-7; D is possibly TRBD1 (5 bases). Germline V gene data show CDR1 as MDHEN and CDR2 as SYDVKM. V shed 6 bases and J shed 6 bases, with 18 bases lying between them. The CDR3 runs to 14 residues. CDR3: CASRVAAGPFEQYF. The CDR3 bases are TGTGCCAGCAGGGTTGCGGCAGGGCCTTTCGAGCAGTACTTC. The entire variable domain, with the rest obtained from reference TRBV28 and TRBJ2-7, is as follows: DVKVTQSSRYLVKRTGEKVFLECVQDMDHENMFWYRQDPGLGLRLIYFSYDVKMKEKGDIPEGYSVSREKKERFSLILESASTNQTSMYLCASRVAAGPFEQYFGPGTRLTVT.

The chain recombines TRBV13 with TRBJ2-3; either TRBD1 or TRBD2 may fit D (5 bases each). The germline gives CDR1 PRHDT, CDR2 FYEKMQ (reference sequence). Trimming pared 8 bases from V and 2 bases from J, leaving 17 bases between. The CDR3 consists of 15 residues. CDR3 protein: CASATGAAPTDTQYF. The DNA for the CDR3 is TGTGCCAGCGCTACCGGGGCGGCCCCCACAGATACGCAGTATTTT.

The V gene is TRBV18, the J gene TRBJ2-1, with TRBD2 as a possible D gene (5 bases). The CDR3 consists of 14 residues. V was cut by 1 base and J by 7 bases, with 11 bases left in between. CDR1 KGHSH and CDR2 LQKENI come from the germline V gene. The CDR3 reads CASSPLGVGNEQFF. The CDR3 bases are TGTGCCAGCTCACCACTCGGGGTGGGGAATGAGCAGTTCTTC. Full variable domain (remainder filled in from reference TRBV18 and TRBJ2-1): NAGVMQNPRHLVRRRGQEARLRCSPMKGHSHVYWYRQLPEEGLKFMVYLQKENIIDESGMPKERFSAEFPKEGPSILRIQQVVRGDSAAYFCASSPLGVGNEQFFGPGTRLTVL.

The CDR3 spells CASSAQGWETQYF. In DNA, the CDR3 is TGTGCCAGCAGTGCTCAGGGTTGGGAGACCCAGTACTTC. The chain links TRBV2 to TRBJ2-5; TRBD1 is a possible D gene (5 bases). Trimming stripped 4 bases from V and 5 bases from J, with 11 bases between. Germline V lookup: CDR1 SNHLY, CDR2 FYNNEI. The CDR3 sequence is 13 residues long.

The chain combines TRBV10-3 with TRBJ1-5, with D possibly TRBD1 on 6 matching bases. V lost 3 bases and J lost 6, with 12 bases in between. CDR3 length: 14 amino acids. CDR1 and CDR2 from the germline V gene are ENHRY and SYGVKD. The chain's CDR3 is CAISDRGAGQPQHF. In DNA form, the CDR3 reads TGTGCCATCAGTGACAGGGGCGCGGGTCAGCCCCAGCATTTT.

The V and J genes are TRBV28 and TRBJ2-2; tentatively, D is TRBD1 or TRBD2 (5 bases each). V lost 4 bases and J lost 1, with 10 bases in between. The CDR3 length is 15 residues. In germline, CDR1 is MDHEN, CDR2 SYDVKM. The CDR3 bases are TGTGCCAGCAGTTGGGGCGCGGGGAACACCGGGGAGCTGTTTTTT. As protein: CASSWGAGNTGELFF.

V usage is TRBV28 and J usage is TRBJ1-1; perhaps TRBD1 as D (6 bases). Germline CDR1 is MDHEN and CDR2 is SYDVKM. CDR3 length equals 13 residues. V was shortened by 6 bases and J by 7 bases, with 15 bases between the two germline ends. The CDR3 loop reads CASRLTGANEAFF. CDR3 coding DNA: TGTGCCAGCAGACTGACAGGTGCTAATGAAGCTTTCTTT.

CDR3: CASSMWSSGRTVAKNIQYF. DNA for the CDR3: TGTGCCAGTAGTATGTGGTCTAGCGGGAGGACGGTAGCCAAAAACATTCAGTACTTC. This chain connects TRBV19 to TRBJ2-4; 11 nucleotides match TRBD2. The germline CDR1 and CDR2 sequences are LNHDA and SQIVND (reference sequence). This CDR3 has 19 amino acids. J was trimmed by 0 bases and V by 3 bases; bases with no gene match: 10.

The chain is built from TRBV7-9 and TRBJ1-2; TRBD1 is a possible D gene (6 bases). V lost 5 bases and J 4 bases, leaving 17 bases between the germline ends. The CDR3 is 15 amino acids. Germline V CDR1 and CDR2: SEHNR, FQNEAQ (reference sequence). CDR3 amino acids: CASSTGPGHRYGYTF. Written as DNA, the CDR3 is TGTGCCAGCAGCACAGGGCCGGGACACCGCTATGGCTACACCTTC.

The rearrangement uses TRBV5-8 and TRBJ1-5; no reliable D call. Trimming stripped 2 bases from V and 1 base from J, with 13 bases between. Germline V lookup: CDR1 SGHTS, CDR2 YDEGEE. CDR3 length equals 16 residues. The CDR3 nucleotides are TGTGCCAGCAGCTTTAAGGGCAGGTCGAGCAATCAGCCCCAGCATTTT. This encodes CASSFKGRSSNQPQHF.